This TCR beta chain emerged from a study of blood T cells in healthy people across ages. The ends were cut back, 1 base at V and 4 bases at J, with 7 bases in the middle. Germline V gene sequence: CDR1 SGHTA, CDR2 FQGNSA. The CDR3 consists of 13 residues. For the second PCR, which ran for about 6 to 11 cycles, a sample-barcoded 5' primer and a J-beta primer mix were used. TCRdb used MiXCR to reprocess the 5' RACE reads, holding one entry per CDR3 protein. The sample lists 800,000 or so distinct CDR3 sequences; approximately 25% were seen once. A further study also used this sample, focusing on T cells of mothers and their children.

This chain connects TRBV7-2 to TRBJ1-2, with no clear D. This clonotype was obtained from a boy aged 10-17 years in good health. The sequencing sample was made of blood. In DNA form, the CDR3 reads TGTGCCAGCAGCTTAGACCCGATCTATGGCTACACCTTC. This sequence encodes CASSLDPIYGYTF.